This TCR beta chain was recorded in a study of vaccination and CD4 T cells after COVID-19. Whole-study context: The post-COVID sampling time was a median approximately 3.5 months after diagnosis, ranging from 35 to 161. Treatment of control cultures consisted of a CEFX pool, an HIV-1 Nef pool, or no peptide.

CDR3 size: 15 residues. CDR1 is LNHNV and CDR2 is YYDKDF in the germline V gene (reference sequence). Sequencing of DNA taken from cultured CD4+ T cells relied on the Oncomine TCR Beta short-read assay. One entry per CDR3 protein, called by TCRdb with MiXCR from the PCR reads. The table records over 20,000 distinct CDR3 sequences, roughly 35% of them present only once. On this clonotype itself: Its matching antigen is unknown. The germline gene is not matched at one end of the junction; a read error may be the cause.

Time point of the sample: late sampling 161 to 241 days after vaccination in three convalescent patients. The treatment: approximately 9-day PBMC culture with coronavirus spike peptide pools or control peptides (ViraFEST assay). The V and J genes are TRBV15 and TRBJ1-5; TRBD1 matches 8 bases. The material was CD4+ T cells from blood, cultured in vitro, obtained about 7 months after SARS-CoV-2 vaccination. This sequence originates from a human donor who had recovered from COVID-19. The DNA of the CDR3 is TGTGCCCCCAGCAGGGGACAGGCCCCAGGACAGCCCCAGCATTTT. Its translation is CAPSRGQAPGQPQHF.